The 27 T cell receptor beta chains presented below share a single source sample, sequenced in a study of CD8 T cells in ankylosing spondylitis. From the 5' RACE reads, TCRdb called clonotypes with MiXCR, one entry per CDR3 protein. The data show about 240,000 distinct CDR3 sequences, around 7.8% seen once. The sequencing input was blood, either unsorted or a sorted T cell fraction (not recorded which). Receptors were obtained from a male donor with ankylosing spondylitis or in good health (not recorded which).

In its sample, this clonotype was seen many times. The chain joins TRBV20-1 to TRBJ1-1; 7 bases match TRBD1. Trimming cost V 5 bases and J 5 bases; bases outside gene matches: 8. This CDR3 comprises 13 residues. Germline CDR1 DFQATT, CDR2 SNEGSKA (reference sequence). The DNA of the CDR3 is TGCAGTGCTGGTAGGGGGCTCGGGACTGAAGCTTTCTTT. It yields the protein CSAGRGLGTEAFF.

V is TRBV24-1 and J is TRBJ2-2; D remains unclear. CDR1 and CDR2 from the germline V gene are KGHDR and SFDVKD. Between the trimmed V and J ends, which lost 3 bases and 3 bases, there was a span of 13 bases. This CDR3 is built from 16 residues. This CDR3 is CATSDPGLFDTGELFF. CDR3 bases: TGTGCCACCAGTGATCCGGGCCTTTTTGACACCGGGGAGCTGTTTTTT.

This clonotype was counted a few times. In DNA, the CDR3 is TGTGCCAGCAGCTCGCCGGGACCAGGGGGCGTTGGCGGGGAGCTGTTTTTT. Residues: CASSSPGPGGVGGELFF. The chain has TRBV7-9 and TRBJ2-2; 8 nucleotides agree with TRBD1. This CDR3 comprises 17 residues. Germline V lookup: CDR1 SEHNR, CDR2 FQNEAQ (reference sequence). With V trimmed by 4 bases and J by 7 bases, 14 bases remained unmatched.

Ten or more counts support this clonotype. The rearrangement links TRBV12-3 or TRBV12-4 to TRBJ2-2; maybe TRBD1 (6 bases). The CDR3 extends over 15 amino acids. Trimming took off 8 bases at V and 5 bases at J, with 18 bases between the two ends. CDR3 residues: CASGPKGVSTGELFF. The CDR3 DNA sequence: TGTGCCAGCGGCCCGAAGGGGGTTTCAACCGGGGAGCTGTTTTTT.

This clonotype was counted a few times. The chain carries TRBV5-6 and TRBJ2-7, with TRBD1 identical over 7 bases. The CDR3 totals 12 residues. The germline V gene has CDR1 SGHDT and CDR2 YYEEEE. Germline trimming cut 5 bases from V and 3 bases from J; bases unmatched to any gene: 2. CDR3 protein: CASRRQGYEQYF. CDR3 nucleotide sequence: TGTGCCAGCAGGAGACAGGGCTACGAGCAGTACTTC.

This clonotype was observed at least ten times. The V call is TRBV12-3 or TRBV12-4, the J call TRBJ2-5, with D unresolved. Trimming took off 6 bases at V and 4 bases at J, with 15 bases between the two ends. The CDR3 is made up of 14 amino acids. The CDR3 sequence is CASSFTRPGETQYF. The CDR3 DNA reads TGTGCCAGCAGCTTTACACGGCCGGGAGAGACCCAGTACTTC.

This clonotype was seen at least ten times. V usage is TRBV20-1 and J usage is TRBJ2-3, with 7 bases matching TRBD1. The J segment lost 4 bases and the V segment lost 2 bases, leaving 9 bases of the junction unmatched. This CDR3 is built from 15 residues. Per germline, CDR1 DFQATT and CDR2 SNEGSKA (reference sequence). The chain's CDR3 is CSARSRDSRADTQYF. CDR3 nucleotide sequence: TGCAGTGCTAGAAGCAGGGACAGCCGGGCAGATACGCAGTATTTT.

This clonotype was detected many times. The chain joins TRBV7-9 to TRBJ2-3; D is possibly TRBD2 (5 bases). The CDR3 has 17 amino acids. Germline lookup yields CDR1 SEHNR and CDR2 FQNEAQ (reference sequence). Trimming stripped 4 bases from V and 2 bases from J, with 19 bases between. The CDR3 nucleotides read TGTGCCAGCAGCTACGGGGAAGAGTATGGGCCCACAGATACGCAGTATTTT. Its translation: CASSYGEEYGPTDTQYF.

This clonotype was seen a handful of times. The chain couples TRBV10-3 to TRBJ1-5; D call uncertain. This CDR3 region has 13 residues. Looked up from germline, CDR1 is ENHRY and CDR2 is SYGVKD. V lost 2 bases to trimming and J lost 0 bases, with 2 bases between them. The CDR3 is CAISEDSNQPQHF. In DNA form, the CDR3 reads TGTGCCATCAGTGAGGATAGCAATCAGCCCCAGCATTTT.

This clonotype came up many times. The V gene is TRBV7-9, the J gene TRBJ2-7; no reliable D call. The ends were cut back, 1 base at V and 2 bases at J, with 9 bases in the middle. This CDR3 contains 14 residues. Per the germline V gene, CDR1 is SEHNR and CDR2 is FQNEAQ (reference sequence). CDR3 DNA: TGTGCCAGCAGCTTAGGGATGGGAACCTACGAGCAGTACTTC. It encodes CASSLGMGTYEQYF.

Ten or more counts support this clonotype. V is TRBV20-1 and J is TRBJ2-1; 12 bases fit TRBD2. The germline V gene has CDR1 DFQATT and CDR2 SNEGSKA (reference sequence). CDR3 size: 15 residues. The ends lost 1 base at V and 2 bases at J; junction bases unmatched: 0. CDR3 DNA sequence: TGCAGTGCTAGAGGACTAGCGGGGGCCTACAATGAGCAGTTCTTC. It specifies CSARGLAGAYNEQFF.

This clonotype was found many times. V gene TRBV20-1 combines with J gene TRBJ1-6, with D perhaps matching TRBD1 (6 bases). CDR1 is DFQATT, CDR2 SNEGSKA, per germline (reference sequence). The CDR3 sequence is 15 residues long. With 1 base removed from V and 6 bases from J, the gap between germline ends came to 13 bases. Written as DNA, the CDR3 is TGCAGTGCTAGAGTAGCAGGGGCCGTTAATTCACCCCTCCACTTT. Translating gives CSARVAGAVNSPLHF.

At least ten counts were recorded for this clonotype. The V gene is TRBV12-3 or TRBV12-4, the J gene TRBJ2-2; perhaps TRBD1 as D (5 bases). This CDR3 comprises 15 residues. The germline V and J ends were trimmed by 1 base and 5 bases, with 11 bases remaining between them. This CDR3 is CASSLVQGRTGELFF. Written as DNA, the CDR3 is TGTGCCAGCAGTTTAGTCCAGGGTAGGACCGGGGAGCTGTTTTTT.

The V call is TRBV11-2, the J call TRBJ2-1; D unclear. V was pared by 5 bases and J by 9 bases, with 11 bases between. This CDR3 has 12 residues. Germline assignment: CDR1 SGHAT and CDR2 FQNNGV. The DNA for the CDR3 is TGTGCCAGCAGCACGCTAGGCATTGAGCAGTTCTTC. This gives the protein CASSTLGIEQFF.

This clonotype showed up many times. CDR3 region: CASSSQVLAGNQPQHF. DNA for the CDR3: TGTGCCAGCAGTTCACAGGTCCTCGCTGGCAATCAGCCCCAGCATTTT. The gene calls are TRBV12-3 or TRBV12-4 and TRBJ1-5; perhaps TRBD1 as D (5 bases). Trimming pared 4 bases from V and 2 bases from J, leaving 15 bases between. The length of the CDR3 is 16 residues.

This clonotype was seen at least ten times. This chain uses TRBV4-1 with TRBJ2-3; D possibly corresponds to TRBD2 (6 bases). Trimming cost V 1 base and J 4 bases, with 12 bases left between them. CDR1 and CDR2 from the germline V gene are MGHRA and YSYEKL. The CDR3 totals 15 residues. The CDR3, as DNA: TGCGCCAGCAGCCAAGTCGGAGGGCGGCCAGATACGCAGTATTTT. Its protein is CASSQVGGRPDTQYF.

The table lists this clonotype with a few counts. The chain couples TRBV12-3 or TRBV12-4 to TRBJ1-2, with D possibly matching TRBD1 (5 bases). V lost 3 bases, J lost 7 bases, and 12 bases lay in between. This CDR3 comprises 13 residues. CDR3 sequence: CASSFRQGIGYTF. The CDR3 nucleotides are TGTGCCAGCAGTTTTCGGCAGGGAATTGGCTACACCTTC.

In its sample, this clonotype ranks as medium-sized. The V and J genes are TRBV11-2 and TRBJ2-7; TRBD1 is a possible D gene (6 bases). CDR1 is SGHAT, CDR2 FQNNGV, per germline. V lost 3 bases to trimming and J lost 2 bases, with 17 bases between them. The CDR3 length is 16 residues. The CDR3 loop is CASSFYRASRPYEQYF. CDR3 sequence (DNA): TGTGCCAGCAGCTTTTACAGGGCGAGCCGTCCCTACGAGCAGTACTTC.

This clonotype has at least ten counts. The chain has TRBV20-1 and TRBJ2-1; D is unresolved. The CDR3 is 11 residues long. V was cut by 6 bases and J by 3 bases, with 6 bases left in between. Germline V gives CDR1 DFQATT, CDR2 SNEGSKA (reference sequence). The CDR3 bases are TGCAGTGCCACCTTCTACAATGAGCAGTTCTTC. This gives the protein CSATFYNEQFF.

This clonotype showed up many times. V usage is TRBV7-9 and J usage is TRBJ2-2; TRBD2 matches 7 bases. The ends lost 2 bases at V and 4 bases at J; junction bases unmatched: 4. This CDR3 region has 15 residues. Germline V gene lookup returns CDR1 SEHNR and CDR2 FQNEAQ (reference sequence). CDR3 in amino acids: CASSLTSGGTGELFF. CDR3 nucleotide sequence: TGTGCCAGCAGCTTAACGTCGGGGGGCACCGGGGAGCTGTTTTTT.

This clonotype was picked up many times. The V gene is TRBV18, the J gene TRBJ1-2; no reliable D call. The CDR3 is 11 amino acids. Germline V gene data show CDR1 as KGHSH and CDR2 as LQKENI. Trimming removed 6 bases at V and 14 bases at J, with 16 bases between. The CDR3 region is CASSTGSSDTF. The CDR3 coding sequence is TGTGCCAGCTCTACCGGCAGTTCCGATACCTTC.

This clonotype was recorded at least ten times. The gene calls are TRBV5-1 and TRBJ2-3; D perhaps matches TRBD1 (6 bases). There are 15 residues in the CDR3. Germline V gene data show CDR1 as SGHRS and CDR2 as YFSETQ. V lost 0 bases and J 3 bases, leaving 11 bases between the germline ends. The CDR3 reads CASSLVGGATDTQYF. The CDR3 bases are TGCGCCAGCAGCTTGGTTGGGGGCGCGACAGATACGCAGTATTTT. Full variable domain (outside the CDR3, taken from reference TRBV5-1 and TRBJ2-3): KAGVTQTPRYLIKTRGQQVTLSCSPISGHRSVSWYQQTPGQGLQFLFEYFSETQRNKGNFPGRFSGRQFSNSRSEMNVSTLELGDSALYLCASSLVGGATDTQYFGPGTRLTVL.

For this clonotype: This may stem from a read error, because a much larger clone lies one nucleotide away. V is TRBV5-4 and J is TRBJ2-3; D perhaps matches TRBD2 (6 bases). The CDR3 sequence is 14 residues long. Germline lookup yields CDR1 SGHNT and CDR2 YYREEE (reference sequence). This chain's CDR3 is CVSSTGTSTDTQYF. The CDR3 coding sequence is TGTGTCAGCAGCACTGGGACTAGCACAGATACGCAGTATTTT.

This clonotype was found many times. The chain employs TRBV5-5 and TRBJ1-1; 9 bases are shared with TRBD1. The germline V gene encodes CDR1 SGHKS and CDR2 YYEKEE (reference sequence). CDR3 length: 18 residues. The trim removed 4 bases at V and 3 bases at J, leaving 16 bases unmatched. CDR3 bases: TGTGCCAGCAGCCTCAACAGGGGGCTACCGACGCGGGACACTGAAGCTTTCTTT. Translated: CASSLNRGLPTRDTEAFF.

This clonotype turned up a few times. The V and J genes are TRBV7-2 and TRBJ1-3; TRBD1 is a possible D gene (6 bases). The V end lost 5 bases, the J end lost 4 bases, and 18 bases lay between the germline ends. This CDR3 contains 16 residues. The germline V gene has CDR1 SGHTA and CDR2 FQGNSA. The CDR3 nucleotides are TGTGCCAGCAGCCCAAGGGGGACGGGGTCCGGAAACACCATATATTTT. Translation: CASSPRGTGSGNTIYF.

In its sample, this clonotype was seen a few times. Given a much more abundant clone one base away, this may be a read error. The chain couples TRBV20-1 to TRBJ1-1; D not certain. Germline V gives CDR1 DFQATT, CDR2 SNEGSKA (reference sequence). V gave up 5 bases and J gave up 1 base, with 11 bases separating them. This CDR3 has 13 residues. The CDR3 DNA follows: TGCAGTGCTCCCCGGATGGCGAACACTGAAGCTTTCTTT. Translated, it gives CSAPRMANTEAFF.

The sample holds a few counts of this clonotype. The rearrangement links TRBV20-1 to TRBJ2-7; 7 bases are a match to TRBD2. Germline V gives CDR1 DFQATT, CDR2 SNEGSKA (reference sequence). The CDR3 has 12 residues. V lost 6 bases and J lost 0; bases outside the gene matches: 2. CDR3 region: CSARDYSYEQYF. The CDR3 nucleotides are TGCAGTGCCCGGGACTACTCCTACGAGCAGTACTTC.